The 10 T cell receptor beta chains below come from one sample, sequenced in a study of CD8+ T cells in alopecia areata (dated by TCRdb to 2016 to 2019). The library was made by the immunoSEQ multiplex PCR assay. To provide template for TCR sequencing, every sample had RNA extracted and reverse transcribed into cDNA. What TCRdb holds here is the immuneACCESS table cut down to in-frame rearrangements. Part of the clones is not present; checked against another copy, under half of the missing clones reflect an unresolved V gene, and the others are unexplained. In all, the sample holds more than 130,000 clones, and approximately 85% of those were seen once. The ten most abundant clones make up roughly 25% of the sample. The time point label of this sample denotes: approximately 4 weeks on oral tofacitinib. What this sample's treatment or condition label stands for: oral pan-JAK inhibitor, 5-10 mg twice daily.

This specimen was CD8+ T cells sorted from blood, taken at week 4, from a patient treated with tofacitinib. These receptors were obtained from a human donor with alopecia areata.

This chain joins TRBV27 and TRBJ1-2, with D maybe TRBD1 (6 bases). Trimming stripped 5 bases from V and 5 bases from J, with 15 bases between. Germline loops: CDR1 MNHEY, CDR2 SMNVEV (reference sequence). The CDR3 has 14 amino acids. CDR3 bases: TGTGCCAGCAGTCTGTTGGGGGCCGGGTATGGCTACACCTTC. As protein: CASSLLGAGYGYTF.

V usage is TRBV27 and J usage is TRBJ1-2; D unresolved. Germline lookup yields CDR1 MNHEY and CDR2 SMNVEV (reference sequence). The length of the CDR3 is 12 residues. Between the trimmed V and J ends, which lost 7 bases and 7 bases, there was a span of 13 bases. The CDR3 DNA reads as TGTGCCAGCACCAACACCCTCTCTGGCTACACCTTC. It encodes CASTNTLSGYTF.

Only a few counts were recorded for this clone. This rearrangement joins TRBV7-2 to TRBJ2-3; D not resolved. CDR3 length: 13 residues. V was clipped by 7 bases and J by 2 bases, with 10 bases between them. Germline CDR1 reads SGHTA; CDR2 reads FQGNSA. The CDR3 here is CASIPENTDTQYF. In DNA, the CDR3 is TGTGCCAGCATCCCTGAAAACACAGATACGCAGTATTTT.

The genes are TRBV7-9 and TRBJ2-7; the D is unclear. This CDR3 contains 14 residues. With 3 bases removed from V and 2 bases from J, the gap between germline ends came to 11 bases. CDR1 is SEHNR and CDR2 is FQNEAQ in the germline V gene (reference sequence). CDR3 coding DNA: TGTGCCAGCAGCTTTCCTCGTGAGACCTACGAGCAGTACTTC. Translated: CASSFPRETYEQYF.

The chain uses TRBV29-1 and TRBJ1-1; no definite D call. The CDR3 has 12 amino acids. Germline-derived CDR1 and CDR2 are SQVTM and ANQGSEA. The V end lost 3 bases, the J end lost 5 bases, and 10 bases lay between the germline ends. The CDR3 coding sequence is TGCAGCGTTGACGGGGTGGTAACTGAAGCTTTCTTT. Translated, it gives CSVDGVVTEAFF. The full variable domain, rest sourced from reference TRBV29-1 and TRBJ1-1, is SAVISQKPSRDICQRGTSLTIQCQVDSQVTMMFWYRQQPGQSLTLIATANQGSEATYESGFVIDKFPISRPNLTFSTLTVSNMSPEDSSIYLCSVDGVVTEAFFGQGTRLTVV.

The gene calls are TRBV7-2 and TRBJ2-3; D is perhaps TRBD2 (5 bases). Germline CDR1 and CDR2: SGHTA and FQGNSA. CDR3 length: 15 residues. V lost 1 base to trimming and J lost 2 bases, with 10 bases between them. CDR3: CASSLGLAPTDTQYF. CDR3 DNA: TGTGCCAGCAGCTTAGGGTTAGCGCCCACAGATACGCAGTATTTT.

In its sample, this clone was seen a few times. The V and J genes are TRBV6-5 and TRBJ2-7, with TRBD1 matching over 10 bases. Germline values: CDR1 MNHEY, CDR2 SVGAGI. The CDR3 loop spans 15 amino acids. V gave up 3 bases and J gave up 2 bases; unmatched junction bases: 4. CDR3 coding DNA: TGTGCCAGCAGTTATCAAGACAGGGGGCCCTACGAGCAGTACTTC. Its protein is CASSYQDRGPYEQYF.

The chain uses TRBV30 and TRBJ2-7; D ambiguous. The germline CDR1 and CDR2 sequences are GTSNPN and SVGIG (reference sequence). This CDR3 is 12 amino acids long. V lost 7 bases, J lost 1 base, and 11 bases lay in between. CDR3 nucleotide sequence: TGTGCCTTCCGGGCAGAATCCTACGAGCAGTACTTC. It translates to CAFRAESYEQYF. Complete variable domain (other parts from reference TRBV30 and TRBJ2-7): SQTIHQWPATLVQPVGSPLSLECTVEGTSNPNLYWYRQAAGRGLQLLFYSVGIGQISSEVPQNLSASRPQDRQFILSSKKLLLSDSGFYLCAFRAESYEQYFGPGTRLTVT.

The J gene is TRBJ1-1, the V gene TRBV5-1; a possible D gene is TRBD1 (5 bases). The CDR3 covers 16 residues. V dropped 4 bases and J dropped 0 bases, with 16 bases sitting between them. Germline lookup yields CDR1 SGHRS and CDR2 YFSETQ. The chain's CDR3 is CASSRSAGRLNTEAFF. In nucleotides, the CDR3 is TGCGCCAGCAGCCGGTCGGCGGGACGGCTGAACACTGAAGCTTTCTTT.

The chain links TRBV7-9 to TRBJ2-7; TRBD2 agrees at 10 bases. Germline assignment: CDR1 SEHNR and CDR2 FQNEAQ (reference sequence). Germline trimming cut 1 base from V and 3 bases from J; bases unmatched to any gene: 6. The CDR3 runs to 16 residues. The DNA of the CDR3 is TGTGCCAGCAGCTTAGAGGCTAGCGGGGGTTACTACGAGCAGTACTTC. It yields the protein CASSLEASGGYYEQYF.